One and the same sample provided the 22 T cell receptor beta chains below, sequenced in a study of graft-versus-host responses after intestinal transplantation. Using immunoSEQ multiplex PCR, the repertoire was profiled, and TCRdb retains in-frame clones only, with some absent. The data hold over 70,000 clones, with nearly 90% observed a single time. Their antigens remain unidentified. Sequencing used unstimulated CD8+ T cells sorted from spleen or lymph node cells, obtained before transplant. These receptors all come from a human donor who was the organ donor for an intestinal transplant.

The chain has TRBV19 and TRBJ2-2; D is perhaps TRBD1 (6 bases). This CDR3 is built from 20 residues. CDR1 is LNHDA, CDR2 SQIVND, per germline (reference sequence). Trimming shortened V by 6 bases and J by 3 bases, and 29 bases separated the two germline ends. The CDR3 DNA reads as TGTGCCAGTAGACCCAGGGGAGTATTAGGCCCCTTTGGGGACACCGGGGAGCTGTTTTTT. It specifies CASRPRGVLGPFGDTGELFF. Supplemented by reference TRBV19 and TRBJ2-2, the full variable domain reads DGGITQSPKYLFRKEGQNVTLSCEQNLNHDAMYWYRQDPGQGLRLIYYSQIVNDFQKGDIAEGYSVSREKKESFPLTVTSAQKNPTAFYLCASRPRGVLGPFGDTGELFFGEGSRLTVL.

The chain uses TRBV6-5 and TRBJ1-2, with no clear D. The CDR3 runs to 15 residues. V was clipped by 4 bases and J by 2 bases, with 14 bases between them. Germline V gives CDR1 MNHEY, CDR2 SVGAGI. The CDR3 nucleotides are TGTGCCAGCAGTTCCTCAGAGAGATTCAACTATGGCTACACCTTC. It codes for CASSSSERFNYGYTF.

The chain combines TRBV27 with TRBJ2-2; 13 nucleotides line up with TRBD2. J gave up 6 bases and V 6 bases, and 7 bases lay outside the gene matches. The CDR3 spans 16 residues. The germline V gene has CDR1 MNHEY and CDR2 SMNVEV (reference sequence). CDR3 bases: TGTGCCAGCAGCATTACTAGCGGGGGGGACGCCGGGGAGCTGTTTTTT. This sequence encodes CASSITSGGDAGELFF.

The V gene is TRBV27, the J gene TRBJ1-1; TRBD1 might be the D (6 bases). V was cut by 2 bases and J by 5 bases, with 15 bases left in between. The germline gives CDR1 MNHEY, CDR2 SMNVEV (reference sequence). The CDR3 has 15 amino acids. The CDR3 DNA reads TGTGCCAGCAGTTTAACTCCAGGGGCGCGGACTGAAGCTTTCTTT. The encoded protein is CASSLTPGARTEAFF.

The CDR3 is CAISEWQGASSNQPQHF. The CDR3 DNA sequence: TGTGCCATCAGTGAGTGGCAGGGTGCTAGTAGCAATCAGCCCCAGCATTTT. The chain has TRBV10-3 and TRBJ1-5, with TRBD1 as a possible D gene (5 bases). This CDR3 region has 17 residues. Deletions cut 1 base from V and 0 bases from J, with 13 bases between. The germline gives CDR1 ENHRY, CDR2 SYGVKD.

The gene calls are TRBV19 and TRBJ1-1, with a tentative D call TRBD1 (6 bases). Germline CDR1 is LNHDA and CDR2 is SQIVND (reference sequence). Trimming took 4 bases from V and 1 from J, leaving 16 bases between them. This CDR3 comprises 16 residues. This CDR3 reads CASSNHRAAENTEAFF. DNA of the CDR3: TGTGCCAGTAGTAACCACAGGGCCGCGGAGAACACTGAAGCTTTCTTT.

This chain connects TRBV6-5 to TRBJ1-1; the match to TRBD1 covers 8 bases. The CDR3 is 15 amino acids. Looked up from germline, CDR1 is MNHEY and CDR2 is SVGAGI. V shed 2 bases and J 5 bases; nucleotides not matched to a gene: 7. The CDR3 is CASSYTGQGGTEAFF. DNA for the CDR3: TGTGCCAGCAGTTACACCGGACAGGGTGGTACTGAAGCTTTCTTT.

CDR3: CASSRTGEAQPQHF. CDR3 nucleotides: TGTGCCAGCAGCCGGACAGGGGAGGCTCAGCCCCAGCATTTT. The chain joins TRBV6-1 to TRBJ1-5, with 9 bases lining up with TRBD1. Trimming cost V 6 bases and J 6 bases; bases outside gene matches: 6. The CDR3 has 14 residues. Germline V gene data show CDR1 as MNHNS and CDR2 as SASEGT.

The rearrangement uses TRBV6-5 and TRBJ2-2; 9 bases are a match to TRBD2. Germline V lookup: CDR1 MNHEY, CDR2 SVGAGI. The CDR3 is 14 residues long. After removal of 2 bases from V and 6 bases from J, the junction contained 1 base not matched to a gene. In nucleotides, the CDR3 is TGTGCCAGCAGTTACACTAGCGGGTCCGGGGAGCTGTTTTTT. This codes for CASSYTSGSGELFF.

This clone was seen a single time. The chain carries TRBV11-2 and TRBJ2-2, with no clear D. V was cut by 5 bases and J by 4 bases, with 5 bases left in between. This CDR3 region has 12 residues. Germline assignment: CDR1 SGHAT and CDR2 FQNNGV. The CDR3 protein is CASSPSTGELFF. Written as DNA, the CDR3 is TGTGCCAGCAGCCCCTCCACCGGGGAGCTGTTTTTT.

This sequence joins TRBV27 and TRBJ2-5; D remains ambiguous. With 2 bases removed from V and 5 bases from J, the gap between germline ends came to 9 bases. This CDR3 is built from 13 residues. The germline gives CDR1 MNHEY, CDR2 SMNVEV (reference sequence). CDR3 sequence (DNA): TGTGCCAGCAGTTTAGTCGGGTCGGAGACCCAGTACTTC. It specifies CASSLVGSETQYF.

In regard to this clone: One end of the junction is discordant with germline, which a read error may explain. V is TRBV7-7 and J is TRBJ2-1; TRBD2 is a possible D gene (5 bases). Germline CDR1 SSHAT, CDR2 FNYEAQ (reference sequence). The CDR3 extends over 17 amino acids. The CDR3 protein is CASSLSLSPGIYNEQFF. For the CDR3, the DNA is TGTGCTAGCAGCTTAAGTCTTTCCCCGGGGATCTACAATGAGCAGTTCTTC.

This clone was seen just once. A much larger clone differs by one base, so this may be a read error. This sample also contains other DNA sequences that code for the same CDR3. The CDR3 sequence: CASSLAGGYNEQFF. CDR3 DNA: TGTGCCAGTAGTCTAGCGGGGGGGTACAATGAGCAGTTCTTC. The chain uses TRBV19 and TRBJ2-1; 12 nucleotides align to TRBD2. The germline CDR1 and CDR2 sequences are LNHDA and SQIVND (reference sequence). Trimming at V came to 5 bases and at J to 4 bases, leaving 0 bases not matched to a gene. The CDR3 covers 14 residues.

The chain couples TRBV5-6 to TRBJ2-3; TRBD1 matches 7 bases. The CDR3 consists of 14 residues. J gave up 7 bases and V 4 bases, and 9 bases lay outside the gene matches. Germline assignment: CDR1 SGHDT and CDR2 YYEEEE. Here the CDR3 DNA reads TGTGCCAGCAGCCCTGGGACAGCTACCTATACGCAGTATTTT. Protein: CASSPGTATYTQYF.

This clone appeared a few times. The chain has TRBV6-1 and TRBJ2-7; TRBD1 matches 7 bases. Looked up from germline, CDR1 is MNHNS and CDR2 is SASEGT. The junction had 9 bases not matched to a gene; V was cut back by 6 bases and J by 1 base. There are 15 residues in the CDR3. CDR3 in DNA: TGTGCCAGCAGCCAAGGGGCAGGGGGATCCTACGAGCAGTACGTC. Translation: CASSQGAGGSYEQYV.

The V call is TRBV7-9, the J call TRBJ1-6; TRBD1 matches at 7 bases. Germline V CDR1 and CDR2: SEHNR, FQNEAQ (reference sequence). V gave up 6 bases and J gave up 7 bases; unmatched junction bases: 9. CDR3 size: 15 residues. The CDR3: CASSKQGFGNSPLHF. The CDR3 nucleotides read TGTGCCAGCAGTAAACAGGGGTTTGGGAATTCACCCCTCCACTTT.

The V call is TRBV9, the J call TRBJ1-2, with 7 nucleotides matching TRBD1. The germline CDR1 and CDR2 sequences are SGDLS and YYNGEE. CDR3 size: 14 residues. V was pared by 0 bases and J by 7 bases, with 6 bases of the junction left unmatched. The CDR3 DNA sequence: TGTGCCAGCAGCGTAGGGACAGGTGCCCTTGGCTACACCTTC. Its protein is CASSVGTGALGYTF.

The chain combines TRBV7-8 with TRBJ2-4; D uncertain. This CDR3 region has 14 residues. V lost 1 base and J 5 bases, leaving 9 bases between the germline ends. The V gene's germline CDR1 is SGHVS and CDR2 FQNEAQ. The CDR3 nucleotides are TGTGCCAGCAGCTTAGGAGCAAGAGAAAACATTCAGTACTTC. Amino acids: CASSLGARENIQYF.

V gene TRBV5-6 combines with J gene TRBJ2-5; D remains ambiguous. Trimming left V 2 bases short and J 5 bases short, with 4 bases between. The germline V gene encodes CDR1 SGHDT and CDR2 YYEEEE. The CDR3 has 11 amino acids. CDR3 sequence reads: CASSFEETQYF. CDR3 bases: TGTGCCAGCAGCTTTGAGGAGACCCAGTACTTC.

The rearrangement joins TRBV5-4 to TRBJ1-1; a possible D gene is TRBD1 (5 bases). This CDR3 comprises 12 residues. CDR1 and CDR2 (germline): SGHNT, YYREEE (reference sequence). The V and J ends lost 0 bases and 5 bases respectively, with 5 bases between them. CDR3 amino acids: CASSLEGTEAFF. The CDR3 DNA reads as TGTGCCAGCAGCTTGGAGGGGACTGAAGCTTTCTTT.

This CDR3 is CASSARAAALGENYEQYV. CDR3 DNA: TGTGCCAGCAGTGCCCGGGCGGCCGCCCTTGGGGAGAACTACGAGCAGTACGTC. The V and J genes are TRBV6-1 and TRBJ2-7; D possibly corresponds to TRBD2 (5 bases). This CDR3 region has 18 residues. The V end was cut by 4 bases, the J end by 3 bases, with 25 bases between. Germline assignment: CDR1 MNHNS and CDR2 SASEGT.

The chain uses TRBV4-1 and TRBJ2-5, with 10 positions matching TRBD2. Germline V gene data show CDR1 as MGHRA and CDR2 as YSYEKL. The CDR3 is made up of 17 amino acids. Germline trimming cut 4 bases from V and 5 bases from J; bases unmatched to any gene: 13. In DNA, the CDR3 is TGCGCCAGCAGCCGCGGACGAAGCGGGGGGGCTGAGGAGACCCAGTACTTC. This encodes CASSRGRSGGAEETQYF.